This T cell receptor (beta chain) was identified during a study of blood T cell repertoires in COVID-19. Study context: COVID-19 samples, acute and convalescent, were from the United States, Italy and Spain. Nucleic acid was either cDNA or gDNA, and it came from T cells, B-cell-depleted T cells, or PBMCs.

The germline V gene has CDR1 ENHRY and CDR2 SYGVKD. The CDR3 runs 14 residues. Trimming removed 0 bases from V and 8 bases from J, with 13 bases in between. Authors' data handling: Amplification with reference gene primers provided the estimates of nucleated cell counts. Sequencing used immunoSEQ multiplex PCR; TCRdb keeps in-frame clones, though not all of them. V and J calls and clone size are copied from that table; D and trimming were computed from the DNA. Of fewer than 110,000 clones in the sample, 60% to 85% are singletons; the top ten hold more than 4%. The TCR was taken from an older man with acute or convalescent COVID-19. Material for sequencing was peripheral blood. The V gene is TRBV10-3, the J gene TRBJ1-2; D gene unclear. As DNA, the CDR3 is TGTGCCATCAGTGAGTCCGAGCCCGCGAGGGGCTACACCTTC. Translation gives CAISESEPARGYTF.